Listed here is a single T cell receptor beta chain. Antigen unknown. Sequenced by immunoSEQ multiplex PCR; TCRdb stores in-frame clones only, minus some. The sample includes 190,000 or so clones, 65% to 80% of them seen just once. Among the donors, all were Caucasian adults who lived in Nashville, Tennessee. The data are from a study of shared clonotypes between healthy human individuals. For the study at large: Three plates were used per donor for CD4 naive, three for CD4 memory, two for CD8 naive and one for CD8 memory.

Findings of the study overall: Limited genetic and exposure-history diversity came from having few donors. Estimated richness values were generally larger in naive subsets than in memory subsets.

CDR3 length equals 15 residues. V was pared by 5 bases and J by 3 bases, with 3 bases of the junction left unmatched. Per the germline V gene, CDR1 is SGHNT and CDR2 is YENEEA. This receptor was identified in a man aged 25-40 years in good health. The chain links TRBV11-3 to TRBJ1-4, with TRBD1 identical over 10 bases. Sequenced material: memory CD4+ T cells sorted from blood. Subset described: CD45RA-negative fraction. DNA for the CDR3: TGTGCCAGCAGCCCGGGACAGGGGTCTAATGAAAAACTGTTTTTT. This gives the protein CASSPGQGSNEKLFF.